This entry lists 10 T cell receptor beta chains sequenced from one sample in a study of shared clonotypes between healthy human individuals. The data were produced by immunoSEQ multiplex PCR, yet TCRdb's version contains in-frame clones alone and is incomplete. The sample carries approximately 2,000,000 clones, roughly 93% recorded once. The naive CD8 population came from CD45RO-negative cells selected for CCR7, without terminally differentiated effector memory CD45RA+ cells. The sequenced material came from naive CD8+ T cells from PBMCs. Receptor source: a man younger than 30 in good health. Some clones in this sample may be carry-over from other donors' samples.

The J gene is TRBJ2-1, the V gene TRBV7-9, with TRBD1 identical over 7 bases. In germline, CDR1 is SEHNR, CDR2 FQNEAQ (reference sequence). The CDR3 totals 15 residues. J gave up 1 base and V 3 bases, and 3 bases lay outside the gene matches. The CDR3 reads CASSFTGESYNEQFF. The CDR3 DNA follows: TGTGCCAGCAGCTTCACAGGGGAATCCTACAATGAGCAGTTCTTC.

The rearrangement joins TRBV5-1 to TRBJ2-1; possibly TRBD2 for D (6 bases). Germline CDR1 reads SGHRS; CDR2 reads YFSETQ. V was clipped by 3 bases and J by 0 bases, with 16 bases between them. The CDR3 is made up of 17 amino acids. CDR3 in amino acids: CASSYGIRGLSYNEQFF. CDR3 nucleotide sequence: TGCGCCAGCAGCTACGGAATTAGGGGACTCTCCTACAATGAGCAGTTCTTC.

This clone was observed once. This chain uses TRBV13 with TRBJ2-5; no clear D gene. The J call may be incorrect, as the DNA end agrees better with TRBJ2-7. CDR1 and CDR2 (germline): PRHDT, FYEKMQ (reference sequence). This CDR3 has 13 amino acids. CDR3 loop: CASSLGESYEQYF. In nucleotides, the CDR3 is TGTGCCAGCAGCTTAGGGGAATCCTACGAGCAGTACTTC.

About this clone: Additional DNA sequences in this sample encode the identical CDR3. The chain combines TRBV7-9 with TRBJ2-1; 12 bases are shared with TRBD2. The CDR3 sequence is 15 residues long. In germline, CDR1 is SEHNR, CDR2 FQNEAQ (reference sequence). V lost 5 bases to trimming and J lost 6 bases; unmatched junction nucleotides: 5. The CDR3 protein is CASSPRLAGVNEQFF. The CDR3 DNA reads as TGTGCCAGCAGCCCAAGACTAGCGGGAGTCAATGAGCAGTTCTTC.

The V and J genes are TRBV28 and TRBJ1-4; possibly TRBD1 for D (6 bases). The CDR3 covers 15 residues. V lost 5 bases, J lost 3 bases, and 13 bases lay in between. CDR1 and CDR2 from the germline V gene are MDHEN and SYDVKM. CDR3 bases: TGTGCCAGCAGTCCAACAGGGTTCGCTAATGAAAAACTGTTTTTT. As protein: CASSPTGFANEKLFF.

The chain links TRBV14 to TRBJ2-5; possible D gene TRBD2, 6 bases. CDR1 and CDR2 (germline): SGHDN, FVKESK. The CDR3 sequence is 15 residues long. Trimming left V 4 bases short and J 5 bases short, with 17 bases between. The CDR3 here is CASSPGRTTGETQYF. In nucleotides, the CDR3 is TGTGCCAGCAGCCCTGGCCGGACTACGGGGGAGACCCAGTACTTC.

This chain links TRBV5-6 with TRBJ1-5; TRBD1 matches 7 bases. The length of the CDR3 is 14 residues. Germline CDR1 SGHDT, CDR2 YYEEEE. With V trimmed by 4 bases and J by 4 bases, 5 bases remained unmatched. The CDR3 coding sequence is TGTGCCAGCAGCACGGGACAGCCAAATCAGCCCCAGCATTTT. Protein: CASSTGQPNQPQHF.

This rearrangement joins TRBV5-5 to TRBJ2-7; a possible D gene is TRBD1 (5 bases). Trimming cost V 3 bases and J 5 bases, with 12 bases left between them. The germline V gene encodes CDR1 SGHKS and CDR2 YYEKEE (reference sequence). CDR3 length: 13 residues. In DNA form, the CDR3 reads TGTGCCAGCAGCTGGTACAGGCACAACGAGCAGTACTTC. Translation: CASSWYRHNEQYF. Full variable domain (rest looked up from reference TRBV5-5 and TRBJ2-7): DAGVTQSPTHLIKTRGQQVTLRCSPISGHKSVSWYQQVLGQGPQFIFQYYEKEERGRGNFPDRFSARQFPNYSSELNVNALLLGDSALYLCASSWYRHNEQYFGPGTRLTVT.

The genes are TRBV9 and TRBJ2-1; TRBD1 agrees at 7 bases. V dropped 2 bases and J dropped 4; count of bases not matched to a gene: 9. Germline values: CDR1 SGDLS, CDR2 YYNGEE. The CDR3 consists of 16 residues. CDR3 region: CASSVSRDSLYNEQFF. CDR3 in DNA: TGTGCCAGCAGCGTCTCCCGGGACAGCCTTTACAATGAGCAGTTCTTC.

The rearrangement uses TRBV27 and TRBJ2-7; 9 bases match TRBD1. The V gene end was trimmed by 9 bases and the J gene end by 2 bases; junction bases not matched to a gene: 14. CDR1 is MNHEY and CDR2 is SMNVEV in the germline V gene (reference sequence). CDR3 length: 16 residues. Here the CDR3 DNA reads TGTGCCAGTACCGCCAGAGGGACAGGGTTAACCTACGAGCAGTACTTC. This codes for CASTARGTGLTYEQYF.